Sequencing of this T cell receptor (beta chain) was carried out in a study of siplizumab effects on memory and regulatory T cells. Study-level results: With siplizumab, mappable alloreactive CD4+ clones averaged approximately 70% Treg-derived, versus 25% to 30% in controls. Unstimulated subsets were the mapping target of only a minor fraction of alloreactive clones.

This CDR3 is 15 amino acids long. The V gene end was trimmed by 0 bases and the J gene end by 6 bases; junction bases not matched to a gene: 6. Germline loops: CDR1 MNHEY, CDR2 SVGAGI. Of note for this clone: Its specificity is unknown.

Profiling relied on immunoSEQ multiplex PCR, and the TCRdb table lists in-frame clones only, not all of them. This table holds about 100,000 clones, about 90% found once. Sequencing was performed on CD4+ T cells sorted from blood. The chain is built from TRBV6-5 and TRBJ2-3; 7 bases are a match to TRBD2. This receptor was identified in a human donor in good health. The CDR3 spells CASSYSASGGDTQYF. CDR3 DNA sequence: TGTGCCAGCAGTTACTCGGCTAGCGGAGGGGATACGCAGTATTTT.